The rows below give T cell receptor beta chains drawn from one sample of a study of blood T cell repertoires in COVID-19. Assay used: immunoSEQ multiplex PCR; TCRdb lists only in-frame clones, some missing. The repertoire holds about 330,000 clones, with approximately 88% as singletons. Material: PBMCs or T cells enriched from blood (not recorded which). Source of these receptors: a man aged 25-45 years who had recovered from COVID-19. Both conserved end residues are part of each CDR3. The order of the fields is CDR3 protein, CDR3 DNA, V gene, D gene, J gene, clone size. A D gene is named only where the DNA matches it firmly. Clone size appears in some rows only: once, few, many, or a class for an expanded clone.

CAISDWHSNYGYTF,TGTGCCATCAGTGATTGGCATTCGAACTATGGCTACACCTTC,TRBV10-3,.,TRBJ1-2,.
CASSSQGIFRSTDTQYF,TGTGCCAGCAGCTCCCAGGGGATTTTCCGGAGCACAGATACGCAGTATTTT,TRBV13,.,TRBJ2-3,.
CASSKGTGPRKLFF,TGTGCCAGTAGTAAGGGGACAGGGCCCCGAAAACTGTTTTTT,TRBV19,TRBD1,TRBJ1-4,.
CASSQLAGLADTQYF,TGTGCCAGCAGTCAACTAGCGGGGCTAGCAGATACGCAGTATTTT,TRBV27,TRBD2,TRBJ2-3,.
CASSWGLITDTQYF,TGTGCCAGCAGCTGGGGACTAATCACAGATACGCAGTATTTT,TRBV7-2,TRBD2,TRBJ2-3,once
CATSDRGTGKTGELFF,TGTGCCACCAGTGACCGGGGGACAGGGAAGACCGGGGAGCTGTTTTTT,TRBV24-1,TRBD1,TRBJ2-2,.
CASSGGRHNEQFF,TGTGCCAGTAGCGGGGGGCGTCACAATGAGCAGTTCTTC,TRBV18,TRBD2,TRBJ2-1,once
CASSPRRLILGTGEVSQPQHF,TGTGCCAGCAGCCCACGGAGGTTGATATTAGGTACAGGGGAGGTTTCTCAGCCCCAGCATTTT,TRBV7-8,TRBD1,TRBJ1-5,.
CASTDRNNQPQHF,TGTGCCAGCACCGACAGGAACAATCAGCCCCAGCATTTT,TRBV6-5,.,TRBJ1-5,.
CASSLETLSSYEQYF,TGTGCCAGCAGCTTGGAGACACTTAGCTCCTACGAGCAGTACTTC,TRBV5-6,.,TRBJ2-7,.
CASSSPVDREHF,TGTGCCAGCAGTTCTCCGGTTGACAGGGAGCATTTT,TRBV28,TRBD1,TRBJ1-5,once
CASSIDRTGVNTEAFF,TGTGCCAGTAGTATAGACCGGACAGGGGTGAACACTGAAGCTTTCTTT,TRBV19,TRBD1,TRBJ1-1,.
CASSRGGPLDTQYF,TGTGCCAGTAGTCGGGGGGGGCCCTTAGATACGCAGTATTTT,TRBV19,TRBD2,TRBJ2-3,.
CASSLSSGTENTEAFF,TGTGCCAGCAGCTTAAGTTCGGGGACAGAGAACACTGAAGCTTTCTTT,TRBV7-6,TRBD1,TRBJ1-1,.
CASSLRQGREKLFF,TGTGCCAGCAGTTTGAGGCAGGGTCGTGAAAAACTGTTTTTT,TRBV6-5,.,TRBJ1-4,.
CASSYKHTGYTEAFF,TGTGCCAGCAGTTACAAGCACACAGGGTACACTGAAGCTTTCTTT,TRBV6-5,.,TRBJ1-1,.
CASSQDGGAYNEQFF,TGTGCCAGCAGCCAAGACGGGGGGGCCTACAATGAGCAGTTCTTC,TRBV14,TRBD2,TRBJ2-1,.
CASSPPSRGEQYF,TGTGCCAGCAGCCCTCCTTCCCGAGGGGAGCAGTACTTC,TRBV28,.,TRBJ2-7,once
CASSVGGAGFDEQYF,TGTGCCAGCAGCGTAGGGGGAGCGGGGTTCGACGAGCAGTACTTC,TRBV9,TRBD2,TRBJ2-7,.
CASRGGTGPEKLFF,TGTGCCAGCAGGGGGGGGACAGGGCCCGAAAAACTGTTTTTT,TRBV2,TRBD1,TRBJ1-4,once
CASSLRGQGAGELFF,TGTGCCAGCAGCTTGCGGGGACAGGGCGCCGGGGAGCTGTTTTTT,TRBV5-6,TRBD1,TRBJ2-2,.
CASSLGTGLPYEQYF,TGTGCCAGCAGCTTAGGGACAGGGTTGCCTTACGAGCAGTACTTC,TRBV11-2,TRBD1,TRBJ2-7,.
CASSLGPEINF,TGTGCCAGCAGCTTAGGCCCCGAGATAAATTTT,TRBV7-9,.,TRBJ2-2,.
CASSVWDTYGYTF,TGTGCCAGTAGTGTGTGGGACACCTATGGCTACACCTTC,TRBV19,.,TRBJ1-2,.
CASSLGRSNTEAFF,TGTGCCAGCAGTTTAGGCAGATCCAACACTGAAGCTTTCTTT,TRBV27,.,TRBJ1-1,.
CASSVIGTGPNEQFF,TGTGCCAGCAGCGTTATCGGGACAGGGCCCAATGAGCAGTTCTTC,TRBV9,TRBD1,TRBJ2-1,.
CASSSGGSTNEKLFF,TGTGCCAGCAGTTCGGGAGGGAGTACTAATGAAAAACTGTTTTTT,TRBV28,.,TRBJ1-4,.
CASSQADRAGGYTF,TGCGCCAGCAGCCAAGCAGACAGGGCTGGTGGCTACACCTTC,TRBV4-1,TRBD1,TRBJ1-2,.
CATATATGNTIYF,TGCGCCACCGCGACAGCTACTGGAAACACCATATATTTT,TRBV10-2,.,TRBJ1-3,.
CAWSVGLRGDYGYTF,TGTGCCTGGAGTGTGGGTCTTAGGGGCGATTATGGCTACACCTTC,TRBV30,.,TRBJ1-2,.
CASSPWGVSQPQHF,TGTGCCAGCTCACCATGGGGGGTTTCTCAGCCCCAGCATTTT,TRBV18,.,TRBJ1-5,.
CASSFQGAEETQYF,TGCGCCAGCAGCTTTCAGGGGGCCGAAGAGACCCAGTACTTC,TRBV5-1,TRBD1,TRBJ2-5,.
CASSVDREQETQYF,TGTGCCAGCAGCGTAGACAGGGAGCAAGAGACCCAGTACTTC,TRBV9,.,TRBJ2-5,.
CSVVATGYYEQYF,TGCAGCGTTGTTGCCACCGGTTACTACGAGCAGTACTTC,TRBV29-1,.,TRBJ2-7,.
CASSAPRETGFPTEAFF,TGTGCCAGCAGTGCCCCGCGGGAAACAGGCTTTCCCACTGAAGCTTTCTTT,TRBV6-1,.,TRBJ1-1,.
CASSDGNSGNTIYF,TGCGCCAGCAGTGACGGGAACTCTGGAAACACCATATATTTT,TRBV10-1,.,TRBJ1-3,.
CASSARRLADAQYF,TGTGCCAGCAGCGCTAGAAGACTAGCGGACGCGCAGTATTTT,TRBV9,TRBD2,TRBJ2-3,.
CASSVGTNSYNEQFF,TGTGCCAGCTCCGTAGGGACTAACTCCTACAATGAGCAGTTCTTC,TRBV18,TRBD2,TRBJ2-1,.
CASSDRLRGYEQYF,TGTGCCAGCAGCGACCGACTGAGAGGTTACGAGCAGTACTTC,TRBV28,.,TRBJ2-7,.
CASSDPRQIDNEQFF,TGTGCCAGCAGTGACCCCAGACAAATAGACAATGAGCAGTTCTTC,TRBV25-1,.,TRBJ2-1,.